What follows are 17 T cell receptor beta chains derived from one specimen sequenced in a study of T cell clones after liver transplantation. Measured with immunoSEQ multiplex PCR; TCRdb has only the in-frame clones, and not every one. This table holds around 43,000 clones, 86% found once. The sample consisted of CD4+ T cells from blood, taken 24 months after liver transplant. The receptor source for this set is a human patient who received a liver transplant. T cells may partly derive from the graft donor.

The rearrangement links TRBV9 to TRBJ2-5, with 13 bases lining up with TRBD2. Germline values: CDR1 SGDLS, CDR2 YYNGEE. Trimming cost V 4 bases and J 2 bases; bases outside gene matches: 11. The CDR3 has 18 residues. The CDR3 spells CASSYGLAGAIRQETQYF. CDR3 DNA sequence: TGTGCCAGCAGCTATGGACTAGCGGGGGCAATACGACAAGAGACCCAGTACTTC.

This clone occurred once. The chain couples TRBV2 to TRBJ1-1; TRBD1 matches 10 bases. V dropped 7 bases and J dropped 1; count of bases not matched to a gene: 3. CDR3 length: 14 amino acids. CDR1 SNHLY and CDR2 FYNNEI come from the germline V gene. The CDR3 nucleotides are TGTGCCAGCAAACGGGACAGGGGGAACACTGAAGCTTTCTTT. Translated, it gives CASKRDRGNTEAFF. The full variable domain, with the rest looked up from reference TRBV2 and TRBJ1-1, is EPEVTQTPSHQVTQMGQEVILRCVPISNHLYFYWYRQILGQKVEFLVSFYNNEISEKSEIFDDQFSVERPDGSNFTLKIRSTKLEDSAMYFCASKRDRGNTEAFFGQGTRLTVV.

V usage is TRBV7-2 and J usage is TRBJ2-5; unclear D gene. V was pared by 5 bases and J by 5 bases, with 15 bases between. Germline assignment: CDR1 SGHTA and CDR2 FQGNSA. CDR3 size: 14 residues. CDR3 DNA sequence: TGTGCCAGCAGCCCGCCTTTTGCTCGGGAGACCCAGTACTTC. It yields the protein CASSPPFARETQYF.

CDR3 residues: CASSPAGFTYNEQFF. CDR3 coding DNA: TGTGCCAGCTCACCGGCAGGGTTCACCTACAATGAGCAGTTCTTC. The chain combines TRBV18 with TRBJ2-1; a possible D gene is TRBD1 (5 bases). Between the trimmed V and J ends, which lost 3 bases and 2 bases, there was a span of 11 bases. The CDR3 contains 15 residues. CDR1 and CDR2 (germline): KGHSH, LQKENI.

V and J are TRBV4-2 and TRBJ2-3; D is possibly TRBD2 (5 bases). The CDR3 extends over 16 amino acids. Germline V CDR1 and CDR2: LGHNA, YNFKEQ. With 1 base removed from V and 6 bases from J, the gap between germline ends came to 17 bases. The CDR3 here is CASSQGDDRGRDTQYF. CDR3 coding DNA: TGTGCCAGCAGCCAAGGGGATGATCGGGGAAGGGATACGCAGTATTTT.

This chain uses TRBV5-1 with TRBJ1-3, with D hard to call. The germline V and J ends were trimmed by 5 bases and 0 bases, with 9 bases remaining between them. This CDR3 region has 14 residues. Germline loops: CDR1 SGHRS, CDR2 YFSETQ. Here the CDR3 reads CASRREGSGNTIYF. The CDR3 nucleotides are TGCGCCAGCAGAAGGGAGGGCTCTGGAAACACCATATATTTT.

V is TRBV5-4 and J is TRBJ2-5; D may be TRBD2 (5 bases). The J call may be mistaken, given a closer DNA end match to TRBJ2-7. CDR1 is SGHNT and CDR2 is YYREEE in the germline V gene (reference sequence). The CDR3 contains 17 residues. CDR3 sequence (DNA): TGTGCCAGCAGGCCTGGAGGAGGCCTAAAAATGATCTACGAGCAGTACTTC. It translates to CASRPGGGLKMIYEQYF.

This clone appeared once. The CDR3 nucleotides are TGCGCCAGCAGCCACCCCGCACAGGGGAACTACGAGCAGTACTTC. Protein sequence: CASSHPAQGNYEQYF. The rearrangement links TRBV4-1 to TRBJ2-7; TRBD1 agrees at 7 bases. V was clipped by 3 bases and J by 3 bases; unmatched bases: 8. The CDR3 runs 15 residues. The germline V gene encodes CDR1 MGHRA and CDR2 YSYEKL.

This chain connects TRBV19 to TRBJ2-7; TRBD2 matches 12 bases. The germline gives CDR1 LNHDA, CDR2 SQIVND (reference sequence). V lost 3 bases and J lost 2; bases outside the gene matches: 11. The CDR3 has 18 residues. The CDR3 DNA sequence: TGTGCCAGTAGTATCCCCCGGCTAGCGGGAGGGCCAACCTACGAGCAGTACTTC. It translates to CASSIPRLAGGPTYEQYF.

The chain is built from TRBV18 and TRBJ2-5; D call uncertain. Germline loops: CDR1 KGHSH, CDR2 LQKENI. Between the trimmed V and J ends, which lost 4 bases and 3 bases, there was a span of 3 bases. The CDR3 sequence is 11 residues long. CDR3: CASSLKETQYF. CDR3 coding DNA: TGTGCCAGCTCACTTAAAGAGACCCAGTACTTC.

The chain joins TRBV7-2 to TRBJ1-2; a weak D match, TRBD1 (5 bases). Looked up from germline, CDR1 is SGHTA and CDR2 is FQGNSA. The CDR3 runs to 12 residues. V lost 2 bases and J lost 7, with 8 bases in between. The DNA of the CDR3 is TGTGCCAGCAGCTTATCTGGGGGTGGCTACACCTTC. It specifies CASSLSGGGYTF.

This rearrangement joins TRBV5-1 to TRBJ1-1, with D perhaps matching TRBD1 (6 bases). This CDR3 is 15 amino acids long. Between the trimmed V and J ends, which lost 0 bases and 2 bases, there was a span of 11 bases. The germline CDR1 and CDR2 sequences are SGHRS and YFSETQ. The CDR3 DNA reads TGCGCCAGCAGCTTGGCAGGGGCGGATAACACTGAAGCTTTCTTT. It codes for CASSLAGADNTEAFF. Variable domain in full (rest from reference TRBV5-1 and TRBJ1-1): KAGVTQTPRYLIKTRGQQVTLSCSPISGHRSVSWYQQTPGQGLQFLFEYFSETQRNKGNFPGRFSGRQFSNSRSEMNVSTLELGDSALYLCASSLAGADNTEAFFGQGTRLTVV.

This clone was seen only once. The rearrangement joins TRBV7-9 to TRBJ1-3; possibly TRBD1 for D (6 bases). V was cut by 5 bases and J by 4 bases, with 18 bases left in between. Germline V gene data show CDR1 as SEHNR and CDR2 as FQNEAQ (reference sequence). The CDR3 totals 16 residues. The CDR3 DNA reads TGTGCCAGCAGCCCCCGTGGGGGGGCTGGCGGAAACACCATATATTTT. This encodes CASSPRGGAGGNTIYF. Together with reference TRBV7-9 and TRBJ1-3, the CDR3 gives the full variable domain: DTGVSQNPRHKITKRGQNVTFRCDPISEHNRLYWYRQTLGQGPEFLTYFQNEAQLEKSRLLSDRFSAERPKGSFSTLEIQRTEQGDSAMYLCASSPRGGAGGNTIYFGEGSWLTVV.

V usage is TRBV7-6 and J usage is TRBJ2-2; D may be TRBD1 (6 bases). Germline CDR1 SGHVS, CDR2 FNYEAQ. The CDR3 has 18 residues. Trimming cost V 1 base and J 4 bases, with 19 bases left between them. Here the CDR3 reads CASSLEGLQGPSTGELFF. Here the CDR3 DNA reads TGTGCCAGCAGCTTAGAGGGTTTACAGGGTCCGAGCACCGGGGAGCTGTTTTTT.

The rearrangement joins TRBV5-1 to TRBJ1-6; TRBD1 is a possible D gene (5 bases). In germline, CDR1 is SGHRS, CDR2 YFSETQ. Trimming removed 2 bases at V and 5 bases at J, with 11 bases between. The CDR3 spans 15 residues. The CDR3 coding sequence is TGCGCCAGCAGCTTAGGTTCAGGGAATAATTCACCCCTCCACTTT. This gives the protein CASSLGSGNNSPLHF.

V gene TRBV11-2 combines with J gene TRBJ2-5, with D possibly being TRBD2 (6 bases). From germline, CDR1 is SGHAT and CDR2 FQNNGV. The CDR3 contains 14 residues. With 0 bases removed from V and 5 bases from J, the gap between germline ends came to 10 bases. CDR3 sequence: CASSLDLATETQYF. CDR3 in DNA: TGTGCCAGCAGCTTAGATCTAGCGACGGAGACCCAGTACTTC.

The chain carries TRBV14 and TRBJ2-2; D is perhaps TRBD1 or TRBD2 (6 bases each). There are 17 residues in the CDR3. The germline CDR1 and CDR2 sequences are SGHDN and FVKESK. V was trimmed by 4 bases and J by 6 bases, leaving 21 bases between them. The CDR3 sequence is CASSPLGGRVGPGELFF. CDR3 in DNA: TGTGCCAGCAGCCCCCTCGGGGGCAGGGTCGGCCCCGGGGAGCTGTTTTTT.